Each of the 20 T cell receptor beta chains below was sequenced from the same sample in a study of blood T cell repertoires in COVID-19. Assay: immunoSEQ multiplex PCR; the TCRdb copy retains only in-frame clones and omits some. The sample contains some 220,000 clones, 75% to 85% of which appear only once. The sequencing input was peripheral blood. These receptors originate from a man between 50 and 59 years old with active or convalescent COVID-19.

The chain uses TRBV15 and TRBJ2-5; possible D gene TRBD1, 6 bases. This CDR3 comprises 14 residues. V lost 2 bases, J lost 5 bases, and 12 bases lay in between. The V gene's germline CDR1 is LNHNV and CDR2 YYDKDF (reference sequence). The chain's CDR3 is CATSRQGLGETQYF. In nucleotides, the CDR3 is TGTGCCACCAGCAGACAGGGGCTGGGGGAGACCCAGTACTTC.

The chain couples TRBV6-1 to TRBJ1-1, with D tentatively TRBD1 (6 bases). The CDR3 sequence is 13 residues long. V shed 3 bases and J shed 8 bases, with 13 bases lying between them. Per germline, CDR1 MNHNS and CDR2 SASEGT. CDR3 amino acids: CASSESNRVEAFF. The CDR3 nucleotides read TGTGCCAGCAGTGAGTCGAACAGGGTAGAAGCTTTCTTT.

The gene calls are TRBV6-1 and TRBJ1-5, with unresolved D. This CDR3 is 14 amino acids long. The V end lost 0 bases, the J end lost 6 bases, and 9 bases lay between the germline ends. The germline V gene has CDR1 MNHNS and CDR2 SASEGT. CDR3 loop: CASSEARSSQPQHF. The CDR3 DNA reads as TGTGCCAGCAGTGAAGCCAGGTCCAGTCAGCCCCAGCATTTT.

V is TRBV27 and J is TRBJ1-5; D call uncertain. Trimming removed 2 bases at V and 6 bases at J, with 11 bases between. Germline V gives CDR1 MNHEY, CDR2 SMNVEV (reference sequence). The CDR3 contains 14 residues. CDR3 in DNA: TGTGCCAGCAGTTTAAGGTATGGCGGTCAGCCCCAGCATTTT. This gives the protein CASSLRYGGQPQHF.

This clone occurred a few times. V usage is TRBV21-1 and J usage is TRBJ2-4; the table's D call of TRBD1 was not tested on the DNA. TRBV21-1 has pseudogene status. The CDR3 sequence is 14 residues long. The CDR3 loop reads CARRRRQGKNIQYF. The CDR3 region has the DNA TGTGCCAGACGCCGTCGACAGGGAAAAAACATTCAGTACTTC.

The gene calls are TRBV5-1 and TRBJ2-5, with TRBD1 as a possible D gene (8 bases). The germline CDR1 and CDR2 sequences are SGHRS and YFSETQ. The CDR3 contains 18 residues. The V end was cut by 6 bases, the J end by 1 base, with 25 bases between. The CDR3 loop reads CASTAGTGGSGGQETQYF. CDR3 bases: TGCGCCAGCACCGCCGGGACAGGTGGCTCGGGGGGCCAAGAGACCCAGTACTTC.

This clone was counted once. This chain links TRBV4-3 with TRBJ2-7; TRBD2 might be the D (6 bases). Trimming stripped 2 bases from V and 1 base from J, with 9 bases between. The CDR3 contains 14 residues. Germline CDR1 and CDR2: LGHNA and YSLEER. CDR3 sequence: CASSQLRGSYEQYF. In nucleotides, the CDR3 is TGCGCCAGCAGCCAACTGCGGGGATCCTACGAGCAGTACTTC.

This chain links TRBV6-4 with TRBJ2-3; tentatively, D is TRBD1 (6 bases). CDR3 length equals 15 residues. Germline lookup yields CDR1 MRHNA and CDR2 SNTAGT. The V gene lost 6 bases and the J gene lost 1 base, with 14 bases spanning the gap. The CDR3, as DNA: TGTGCCAGCAGACCACAGGGATCCGGCACAGATACGCAGTATTTT. Translation: CASRPQGSGTDTQYF.

V gene TRBV7-9 combines with J gene TRBJ2-5, with 10 positions matching TRBD2. V lost 8 bases and J lost 2; bases outside the gene matches: 8. The length of the CDR3 is 15 residues. Per germline, CDR1 SEHNR and CDR2 FQNEAQ (reference sequence). Here the CDR3 DNA reads TGTGCCAGCGCTCTAGCGGGGGCGAATCAAGAGACCCAGTACTTC. This gives the protein CASALAGANQETQYF.

This clone has a handful of counts. The chain recombines TRBV7-3 with TRBJ1-1; D is possibly TRBD1 (5 bases). CDR1 and CDR2 from the germline V gene are SGHTA and FQGTGA. V was trimmed by 3 bases and J by 1 base, leaving 6 bases between them. The CDR3 loop spans 13 amino acids. The CDR3 DNA follows: TGTGCCAGCAGCTTCCAGGGGAACACTGAAGCTTTCTTT. It specifies CASSFQGNTEAFF.

The rearrangement links TRBV7-9 to TRBJ2-2; 7 bases align to TRBD1. V lost 7 bases and J lost 4; bases outside the gene matches: 15. Germline values: CDR1 SEHNR, CDR2 FQNEAQ (reference sequence). This CDR3 is built from 17 residues. As DNA, the CDR3 is TGTGCCAGCACCCTCGCCGGGACAGTGGAGACCACCGGGGAGCTGTTTTTT. Amino acids: CASTLAGTVETTGELFF. Combining the CDR3 with reference TRBV7-9 and TRBJ2-2 gives the whole variable domain DTGVSQNPRHKITKRGQNVTFRCDPISEHNRLYWYRQTLGQGPEFLTYFQNEAQLEKSRLLSDRFSAERPKGSFSTLEIQRTEQGDSAMYLCASTLAGTVETTGELFFGEGSRLTVL.

Here the CDR3 DNA reads TGTGCCAGCATCCCCCCTAGCGGGAGGGGGGAGACCCAGTACTTC. Protein sequence: CASIPPSGRGETQYF. The J gene is TRBJ2-5, the V gene TRBV2; 12 bases are a match to TRBD2. CDR1 is SNHLY and CDR2 is FYNNEI in the germline V gene. The V segment lost 7 bases and the J segment 5 bases; nucleotides outside the gene matches: 8. The CDR3 is 15 residues long.

This chain joins TRBV7-2 and TRBJ2-2, with D possibly being TRBD2 (6 bases). V gave up 4 bases and J gave up 4 bases, with 13 bases separating them. CDR3 length: 15 residues. Germline assignment: CDR1 SGHTA and CDR2 FQGNSA. The CDR3 loop reads CASSSSGQGTGELFF. DNA of the CDR3: TGTGCCAGCAGCTCAAGCGGGCAGGGCACCGGGGAGCTGTTTTTT.

V is TRBV12-1 and J is TRBJ2-3; the D call of TRBD2 is as the table states it, not checked on the DNA. TRBV12-1 is a pseudogene segment. CDR3 length: 16 amino acids. In nucleotides, the CDR3 is TGTGCCAGCAGCAGCAACTTAGCGGGGGGGCAAAATACGCAGTATTTT. Its translation is CASSSNLAGGQNTQYF.

This clone has a handful of counts. The chain couples TRBV5-1 to TRBJ1-2; tentatively, D is TRBD1 (5 bases). The CDR3 is made up of 13 amino acids. Trimming took off 4 bases at V and 2 bases at J, with 9 bases between the two ends. CDR1 is SGHRS and CDR2 is YFSETQ in the germline V gene. The CDR3 DNA is TGCGCCAGCAGCGCACAGGCGAACTATGGCTACACCTTC. Its translation is CASSAQANYGYTF.

CDR3 amino acids: CASSMERSNTEAFF. The CDR3 nucleotides are TGTGCCAGTAGTATGGAGAGATCGAACACTGAAGCTTTCTTT. The rearrangement links TRBV19 to TRBJ1-1; no reliable D call. V dropped 3 bases and J dropped 1 base, with 9 bases sitting between them. The germline gives CDR1 LNHDA, CDR2 SQIVND (reference sequence). There are 14 residues in the CDR3.

The genes are TRBV9 and TRBJ2-1, with 12 bases fitting TRBD2. Germline loops: CDR1 SGDLS, CDR2 YYNGEE. Losses at the gene ends were 3 bases for V and 9 bases for J; bases not matched to a gene: 10. The CDR3 is made up of 16 amino acids. The CDR3 sequence is CASSGLAGGIGGEQFF. CDR3 in DNA: TGTGCCAGCAGCGGGCTAGCGGGAGGGATAGGGGGTGAGCAGTTCTTC.

This chain connects TRBV9 to TRBJ1-1; 11 bases align to TRBD1. The J segment lost 5 bases and the V segment lost 1 base, leaving 4 bases of the junction unmatched. The CDR3 length is 15 residues. Germline CDR1 reads SGDLS; CDR2 reads YYNGEE. The CDR3 DNA follows: TGTGCCAGCAGCGTAACCGGGACAGGGGGAACTGAAGCTTTCTTT. Encoded protein: CASSVTGTGGTEAFF.

V and J are TRBV7-2 and TRBJ1-3; TRBD1 is a possible D gene (6 bases). Looked up from germline, CDR1 is SGHTA and CDR2 is FQGNSA. This CDR3 comprises 18 residues. Trimming removed 3 bases from V and 0 bases from J, with 18 bases in between. The CDR3, as DNA: TGTGCCAGCAGCTTTACGGGGGGCGAACCTTACTCTGGAAACACCATATATTTT. It yields the protein CASSFTGGEPYSGNTIYF.

The V and J genes are TRBV9 and TRBJ2-2, with a possible D match to TRBD1 (5 bases). With 5 bases removed from V and 6 bases from J, the gap between germline ends came to 8 bases. The CDR3 consists of 12 residues. Germline V gives CDR1 SGDLS, CDR2 YYNGEE. This CDR3 is CASSSGSGELFF. CDR3 bases: TGTGCCAGCAGTTCAGGGTCCGGGGAGCTGTTTTTT.